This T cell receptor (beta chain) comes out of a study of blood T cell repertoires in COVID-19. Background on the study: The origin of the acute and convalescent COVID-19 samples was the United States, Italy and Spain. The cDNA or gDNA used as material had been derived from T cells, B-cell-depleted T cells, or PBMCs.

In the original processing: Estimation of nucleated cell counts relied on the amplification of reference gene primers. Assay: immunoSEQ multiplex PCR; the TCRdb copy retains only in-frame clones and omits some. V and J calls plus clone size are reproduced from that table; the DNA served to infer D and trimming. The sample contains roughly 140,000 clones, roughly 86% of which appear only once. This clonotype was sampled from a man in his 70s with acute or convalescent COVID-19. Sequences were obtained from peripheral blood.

Written as DNA, the CDR3 is TGCGCCAGCAGCCAAGATAATGAGAGGACAGGGACTAAAAAACTGTTTTTT. Translated, it gives CASSQDNERTGTKKLFF. The chain is built from TRBV4-1 and TRBJ1-4, with 8 nucleotides matching TRBD1. Germline V gene lookup returns CDR1 MGHRA and CDR2 YSYEKL. V shed 0 bases, J shed 9 bases, and the junction held 12 bases outside the gene matches. The CDR3 is 17 residues long.